Here is one TCR beta chain with its context. The antigen remains unidentified. This sample is part of a study of OX40 agonist ivuxolimab in advanced cancers. About the research overall: Ivuxolimab, an antibody acting as an agonist of OX40 (CD134), was used to treat patients.

Profiled with immunoSEQ multiplex PCR; TCRdb holds only in-frame clones, not every one. Here the sample spans about 12,000 clones, 80% being singletons. Germline V CDR1 and CDR2: SGHTA, FQGTGA. This CDR3 is built from 15 residues. J gave up 3 bases and V 6 bases, and 8 bases lay outside the gene matches. General observations from the study: CD4+ and CD8+ blood T cells expanded clonally by week 6 at 0.1 to 3.0 mg/kg.

The sequenced sample was CD4+ or CD8+ T cells sorted from blood, obtained in a trial of the OX40 agonist ivuxolimab. The clonotype comes from an adult with an advanced solid tumor such as melanoma, head and neck, liver or kidney cancer. The chain couples TRBV7-3 to TRBJ2-1, with 7 bases identical to TRBD1. The CDR3, as DNA: TGTGCCAGCAGTCAATCGGCAGGGGGCTACAATGAGCAGTTCTTC. This sequence encodes CASSQSAGGYNEQFF. Full variable domain (outside the CDR3, taken from reference TRBV7-3 and TRBJ2-1): GAGVSQTPSNKVTEKGKYVELRCDPISGHTALYWYRQSLGQGPEFLIYFQGTGAADDSGLPNDRFFAVRPEGSVSTLKIQRTERGDSAVYLCASSQSAGGYNEQFFGPGTRLTVL.